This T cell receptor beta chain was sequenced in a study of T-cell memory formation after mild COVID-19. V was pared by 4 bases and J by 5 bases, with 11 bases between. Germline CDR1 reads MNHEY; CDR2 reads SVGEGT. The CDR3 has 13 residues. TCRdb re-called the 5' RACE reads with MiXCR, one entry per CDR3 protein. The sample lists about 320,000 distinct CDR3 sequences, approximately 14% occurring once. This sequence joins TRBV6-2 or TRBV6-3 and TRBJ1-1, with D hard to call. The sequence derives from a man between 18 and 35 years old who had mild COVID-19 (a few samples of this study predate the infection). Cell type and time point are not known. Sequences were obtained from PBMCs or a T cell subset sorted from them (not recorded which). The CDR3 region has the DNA TGTGCCAGCAGTTTTTCAGGAGTAACTGAAGCTTTCTTT. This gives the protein CASSFSGVTEAFF.